This T cell receptor beta chain was obtained from a study of OX40 agonist ivuxolimab in advanced cancers. Study at large: One patient with hepatocellular carcinoma and two with cutaneous melanoma, three in all, had partial responses. General study points: Expanded peripheral T cell antigen specificity was not determined.

For this clone: Its antigen is currently unknown.

Sequencing was performed with immunoSEQ multiplex PCR; in TCRdb, only in-frame clones are kept and a portion is missing. Found here are 100,000 or so clones, under 90% of them singletons; the top ten hold approximately 5.5%. Looked up from germline, CDR1 is KGHSH and CDR2 is LQKENI. The CDR3 has 12 residues. The chain uses TRBV18 and TRBJ2-3, with a tentative D call TRBD2 (7 bases). The sample here was CD4+ or CD8+ T cells sorted from blood, taken in a trial of the OX40 agonist ivuxolimab. The receptor's source is an adult with an advanced solid tumor such as melanoma, head and neck, liver or kidney cancer. Written as DNA, the CDR3 is TGTGCTGGGGGGGGCCGCACAGATACGCAGTATTTT. This translates into CAGGGRTDTQYF.